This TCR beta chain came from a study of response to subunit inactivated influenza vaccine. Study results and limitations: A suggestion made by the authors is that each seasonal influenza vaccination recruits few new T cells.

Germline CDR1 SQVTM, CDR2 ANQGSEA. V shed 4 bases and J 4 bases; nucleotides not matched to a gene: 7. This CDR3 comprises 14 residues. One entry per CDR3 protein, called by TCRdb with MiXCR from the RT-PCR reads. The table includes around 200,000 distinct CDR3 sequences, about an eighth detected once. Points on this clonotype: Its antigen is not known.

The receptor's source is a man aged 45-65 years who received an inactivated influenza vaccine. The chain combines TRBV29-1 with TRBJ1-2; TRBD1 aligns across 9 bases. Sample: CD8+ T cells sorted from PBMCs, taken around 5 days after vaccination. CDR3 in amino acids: CSVGGGQGFYGYTF. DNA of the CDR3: TGCAGCGTTGGGGGGGGACAGGGATTCTATGGCTACACCTTC.